This T cell receptor (beta chain) was identified during a study of Ad26.COV2.S vaccination and SARS-CoV-2 variants. Study background: Donor was in the COV1001 Ad26.COV2.S trial arm. Study findings and constraints: Similar non-spike TCR breadth was observed in recipients of vaccine and of placebo. Possibly, TCR breadth and depth analyses underestimated total T cell responses.

Germline V gene sequence: CDR1 SGDLS, CDR2 YYNGEE. The CDR3 runs to 13 residues. Trimming stripped 4 bases from V and 4 bases from J, with 8 bases between. About this clone itself: Its antigen is not identified.

Treatment of the sample: 15 to 20 received Ad26.COV2.S at low or high dose, single or two shots; several received placebo; per-sample allocation not given. Sampling was done on day 63 after the first vaccine or placebo injection. The method was immunoSEQ multiplex PCR; TCRdb's version includes in-frame clones alone and lacks a portion of them. The sample lists roughly 680,000 clones, around 90% occurring once. The V gene is TRBV9, the J gene TRBJ2-2; D gene unclear. The material was peripheral blood, obtained in a trial of Ad26.COV2.S vaccine versus placebo. The clonotype comes from a person between 18 and 65 years old who received the Ad26.COV2.S COVID-19 vaccine or a placebo. The chain's CDR3 is CASSPLGTGELFF. In nucleotides, the CDR3 is TGTGCCAGCAGCCCCCTAGGCACCGGGGAGCTGTTTTTT.